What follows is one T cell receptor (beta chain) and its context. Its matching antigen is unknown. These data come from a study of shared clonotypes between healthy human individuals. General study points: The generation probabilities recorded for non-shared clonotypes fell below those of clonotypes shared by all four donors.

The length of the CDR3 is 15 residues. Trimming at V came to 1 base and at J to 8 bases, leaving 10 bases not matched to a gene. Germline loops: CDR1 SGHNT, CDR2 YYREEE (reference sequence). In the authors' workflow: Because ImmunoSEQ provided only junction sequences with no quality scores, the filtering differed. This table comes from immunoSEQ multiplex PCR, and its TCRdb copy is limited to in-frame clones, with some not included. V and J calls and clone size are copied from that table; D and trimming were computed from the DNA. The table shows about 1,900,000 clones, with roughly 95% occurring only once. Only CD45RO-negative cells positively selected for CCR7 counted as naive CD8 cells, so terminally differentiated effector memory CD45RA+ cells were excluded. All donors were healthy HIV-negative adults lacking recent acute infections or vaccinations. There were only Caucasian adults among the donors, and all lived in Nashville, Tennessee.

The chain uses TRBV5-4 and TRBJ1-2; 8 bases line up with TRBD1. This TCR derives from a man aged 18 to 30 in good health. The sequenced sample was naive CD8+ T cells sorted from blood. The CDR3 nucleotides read TGTGCCAGCAGCTTGTCCGGGACAGGAGCTTGGGGCTACACCTTC. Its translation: CASSLSGTGAWGYTF.